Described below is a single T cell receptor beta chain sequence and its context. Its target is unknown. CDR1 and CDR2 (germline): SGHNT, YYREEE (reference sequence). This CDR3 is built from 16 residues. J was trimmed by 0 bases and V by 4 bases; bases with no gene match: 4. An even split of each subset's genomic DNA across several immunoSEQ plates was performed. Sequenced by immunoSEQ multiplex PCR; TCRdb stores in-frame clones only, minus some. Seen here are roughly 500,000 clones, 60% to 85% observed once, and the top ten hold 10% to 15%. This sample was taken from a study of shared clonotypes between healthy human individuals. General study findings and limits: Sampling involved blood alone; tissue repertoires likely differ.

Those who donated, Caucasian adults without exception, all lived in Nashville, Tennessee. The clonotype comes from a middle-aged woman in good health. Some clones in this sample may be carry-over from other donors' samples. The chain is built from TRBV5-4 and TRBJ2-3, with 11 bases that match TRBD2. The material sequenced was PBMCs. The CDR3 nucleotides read TGTGCCAGCAGCCAGGCTAGCGGGAGGAGCACAGATACGCAGTATTTT. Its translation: CASSQASGRSTDTQYF.